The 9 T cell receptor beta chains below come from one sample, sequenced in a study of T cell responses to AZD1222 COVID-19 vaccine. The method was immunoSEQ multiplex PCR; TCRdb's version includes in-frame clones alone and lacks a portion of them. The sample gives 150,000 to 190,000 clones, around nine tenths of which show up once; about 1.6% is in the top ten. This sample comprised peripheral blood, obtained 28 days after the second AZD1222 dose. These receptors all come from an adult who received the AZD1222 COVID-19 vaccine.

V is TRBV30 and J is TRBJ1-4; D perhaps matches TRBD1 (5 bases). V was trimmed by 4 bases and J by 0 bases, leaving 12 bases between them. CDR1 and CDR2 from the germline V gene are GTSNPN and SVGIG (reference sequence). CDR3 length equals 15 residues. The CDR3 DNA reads TGTGCCTGGAATCAGGACACAGCAACTAATGAAAAACTGTTTTTT. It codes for CAWNQDTATNEKLFF.

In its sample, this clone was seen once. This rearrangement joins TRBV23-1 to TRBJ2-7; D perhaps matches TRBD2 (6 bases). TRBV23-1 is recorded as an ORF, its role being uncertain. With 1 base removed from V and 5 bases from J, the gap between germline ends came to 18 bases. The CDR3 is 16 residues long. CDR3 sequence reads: CASSQYPAGKLHEQYF. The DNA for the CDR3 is TGCGCCAGCAGTCAATACCCGGCGGGGAAGCTACACGAGCAGTACTTC.

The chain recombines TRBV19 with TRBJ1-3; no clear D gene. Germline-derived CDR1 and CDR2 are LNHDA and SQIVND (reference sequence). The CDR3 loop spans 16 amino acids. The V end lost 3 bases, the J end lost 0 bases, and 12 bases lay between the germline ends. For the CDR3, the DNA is TGTGCCAGTAGTATGACGGCCGTATACTCTGGAAACACCATATATTTT. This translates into CASSMTAVYSGNTIYF.

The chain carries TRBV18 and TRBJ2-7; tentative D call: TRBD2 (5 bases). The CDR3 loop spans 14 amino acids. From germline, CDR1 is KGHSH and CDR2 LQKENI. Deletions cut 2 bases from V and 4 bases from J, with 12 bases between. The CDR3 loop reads CASSPRTPSYEQYF. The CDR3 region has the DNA TGTGCCAGCTCACCAAGGACTCCTTCGTACGAGCAGTACTTC.

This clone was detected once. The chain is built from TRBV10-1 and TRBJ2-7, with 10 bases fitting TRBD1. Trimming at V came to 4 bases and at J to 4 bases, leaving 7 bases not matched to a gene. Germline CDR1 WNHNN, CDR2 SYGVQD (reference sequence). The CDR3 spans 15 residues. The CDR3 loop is CASSAGTGAIYEQYF. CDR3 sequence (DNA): TGCGCCAGCAGTGCAGGGACAGGGGCGATTTACGAGCAGTACTTC.

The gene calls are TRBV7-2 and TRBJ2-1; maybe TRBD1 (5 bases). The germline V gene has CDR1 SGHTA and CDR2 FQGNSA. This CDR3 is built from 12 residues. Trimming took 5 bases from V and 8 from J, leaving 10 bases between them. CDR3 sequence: CASSIRGDEQFF. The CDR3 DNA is TGTGCCAGCAGCATAAGGGGCGATGAGCAGTTCTTC.

In nucleotides, the CDR3 is TGTGCCAGCAGCTCGTCCCGACTAGCGGGAGGGCCAGCCAAAAACATTCAGTACTTC. Protein sequence: CASSSSRLAGGPAKNIQYF. The chain couples TRBV5-8 to TRBJ2-4, with 14 bases aligning to TRBD2. CDR3 length: 19 residues. V was pared by 3 bases and J by 0 bases, with 8 bases of the junction left unmatched. Germline loops: CDR1 SGHTS, CDR2 YDEGEE.

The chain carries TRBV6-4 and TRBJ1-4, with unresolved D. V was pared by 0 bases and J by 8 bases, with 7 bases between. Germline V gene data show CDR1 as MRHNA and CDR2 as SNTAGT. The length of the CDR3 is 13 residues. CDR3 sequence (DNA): TGTGCCAGCAGTGACTCACGAAGGGAAAAACTGTTTTTT. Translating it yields CASSDSRREKLFF.

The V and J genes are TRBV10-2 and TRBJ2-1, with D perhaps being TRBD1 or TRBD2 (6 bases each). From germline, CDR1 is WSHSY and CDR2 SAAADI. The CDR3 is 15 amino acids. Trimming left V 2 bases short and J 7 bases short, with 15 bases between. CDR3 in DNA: TGCGCCAGCAGTGAGCACAGGGTTAGCGGTAATGAGCAGTTCTTC. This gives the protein CASSEHRVSGNEQFF.